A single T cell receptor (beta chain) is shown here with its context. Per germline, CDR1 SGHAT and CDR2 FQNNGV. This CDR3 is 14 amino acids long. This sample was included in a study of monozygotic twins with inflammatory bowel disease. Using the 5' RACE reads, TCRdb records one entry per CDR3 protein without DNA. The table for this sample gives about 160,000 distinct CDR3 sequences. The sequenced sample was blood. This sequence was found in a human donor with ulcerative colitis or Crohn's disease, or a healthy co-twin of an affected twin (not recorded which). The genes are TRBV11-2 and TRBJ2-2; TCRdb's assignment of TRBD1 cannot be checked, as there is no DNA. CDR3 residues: CASTPLSEAGELFF.